The 30 T cell receptor beta chains reported below all come from one sample, sequenced in a study of T cell changes during pregnancy in multiple sclerosis. Profiling relied on immunoSEQ multiplex PCR, and the TCRdb table lists in-frame clones only, not all of them. This table has about 44,000 clones, approximately 92% appearing once. Specimen: CD4+ T cells from peripheral blood mononuclear cells, collected in the first trimester of pregnancy. The receptors here all came from a female donor with multiple sclerosis, enrolled in a pregnancy study.

This chain links TRBV14 with TRBJ2-1, with 13 bases lining up with TRBD2. The CDR3 is 24 residues long. CDR1 and CDR2 (germline): SGHDN, FVKESK. Losses at the gene ends were 0 bases for V and 2 bases for J; bases not matched to a gene: 22. The CDR3 is CASSQDPQGRRLAGGMVAYNEQFF. CDR3 sequence (DNA): TGTGCCAGCAGCCAAGATCCACAGGGAAGGAGACTAGCGGGAGGAATGGTGGCCTACAATGAGCAGTTCTTC.

The rearrangement links TRBV5-5 to TRBJ2-7, with 8 bases matching TRBD1. Germline V gene sequence: CDR1 SGHKS, CDR2 YYEKEE (reference sequence). The length of the CDR3 is 16 residues. V lost 4 bases to trimming and J lost 2 bases; unmatched junction nucleotides: 11. CDR3 in DNA: TGTGCCAGCAGCCCAGGACAGGGTAGGGCCACCTACGAGCAGTACTTC. As protein: CASSPGQGRATYEQYF.

The chain uses TRBV5-6 and TRBJ2-1; 11 nucleotides agree with TRBD2. Germline V gene lookup returns CDR1 SGHDT and CDR2 YYEEEE. The V and J ends lost 4 bases and 4 bases, in that order; junction bases with no gene match: 7. The CDR3 is made up of 16 amino acids. CDR3 region: CASSTLLAGVYNEQFF. For the CDR3, the DNA is TGTGCCAGCAGCACCCTACTAGCGGGAGTTTACAATGAGCAGTTCTTC.

The chain is built from TRBV7-2 and TRBJ2-1, with D hard to call. CDR1 and CDR2 from the germline V gene are SGHTA and FQGNSA. CDR3 length equals 15 residues. Trimming stripped 0 bases from V and 8 bases from J, with 14 bases between. The CDR3 is CASSLARFRSDEQFF. For the CDR3, the DNA is TGTGCCAGCAGCTTAGCGCGGTTCCGCTCAGATGAGCAGTTCTTC. The complete variable domain, with remaining parts taken from reference TRBV7-2 and TRBJ2-1, reads GAGVSQSPSNKVTEKGKDVELRCDPISGHTALYWYRQSLGQGLEFLIYFQGNSAPDKSGLPSDRFSAERTGGSVSTLTIQRTQQEDSAVYLCASSLARFRSDEQFFGPGTRLTVL.

The rearrangement uses TRBV6-5 and TRBJ2-7, with 12 positions matching TRBD2. The germline CDR1 and CDR2 sequences are MNHEY and SVGAGI. This CDR3 region has 16 residues. Trimming took 0 bases from V and 4 from J; bases not matched to a gene: 4. CDR3 residues: CASSYSTSGSPYEQYF. Written as DNA, the CDR3 is TGTGCCAGCAGTTACTCGACTAGCGGGAGTCCGTACGAGCAGTACTTC.

CDR3 amino acids: CASSLATGTGKYEQYF. CDR3 DNA sequence: TGTGCCAGCAGCTTGGCCACCGGGACAGGGAAATACGAGCAGTACTTC. V and J are TRBV5-5 and TRBJ2-7, with 9 bases lining up with TRBD1. The V and J ends lost 0 bases and 4 bases, in that order; junction bases with no gene match: 8. The CDR3 spans 16 residues. Germline V gives CDR1 SGHKS, CDR2 YYEKEE (reference sequence).

The rearrangement joins TRBV4-3 to TRBJ2-1, with D perhaps TRBD2 (6 bases). Germline V lookup: CDR1 LGHNA, CDR2 YSLEER. The CDR3 loop spans 16 amino acids. Trimming pared 3 bases from V and 0 bases from J, leaving 12 bases between. The CDR3 reads CASSHGTSSSYNEQFF. CDR3 nucleotide sequence: TGCGCCAGCAGCCACGGGACTTCAAGCTCCTACAATGAGCAGTTCTTC.

The rearrangement uses TRBV9 and TRBJ2-1; D perhaps matches TRBD1 (6 bases). Trimming stripped 0 bases from V and 6 bases from J, with 16 bases between. There are 16 residues in the CDR3. The germline gives CDR1 SGDLS, CDR2 YYNGEE. The CDR3 loop reads CASSVVGGAGGNEQFF. CDR3 DNA sequence: TGTGCCAGCAGCGTAGTTGGGGGCGCGGGCGGCAATGAGCAGTTCTTC.

V gene TRBV7-9 combines with J gene TRBJ2-1; the D gene is possibly TRBD1 (6 bases). This CDR3 has 15 residues. Germline V gene sequence: CDR1 SEHNR, CDR2 FQNEAQ (reference sequence). V gave up 5 bases and J gave up 4 bases, with 15 bases separating them. The CDR3 sequence is CASSVTGPGYNEQFF. CDR3 bases: TGTGCCAGCAGCGTGACAGGCCCAGGGTACAATGAGCAGTTCTTC.

This clone showed up just a few times. This rearrangement joins TRBV28 to TRBJ2-7; 11 nucleotides line up with TRBD1. The CDR3 covers 15 residues. With V trimmed by 3 bases and J by 6 bases, 7 bases remained unmatched. CDR1 MDHEN and CDR2 SYDVKM come from the germline V gene. The CDR3 DNA reads as TGTGCCAGCAGTTTGTGGGGACAGGGGGTGGTCGAGCAGTACTTC. Protein sequence: CASSLWGQGVVEQYF.

This chain uses TRBV13 with TRBJ2-3; TRBD2 might be the D (5 bases). Germline-derived CDR1 and CDR2 are PRHDT and FYEKMQ (reference sequence). V was clipped by 5 bases and J by 1 base, with 13 bases between them. This CDR3 is built from 15 residues. This CDR3 reads CASSRPHGGTDTQYF. In DNA form, the CDR3 reads TGTGCCAGCAGCCGCCCCCACGGGGGCACAGATACGCAGTATTTT.

The chain employs TRBV28 and TRBJ2-4; 7 nucleotides agree with TRBD1. The CDR3 extends over 15 amino acids. The V and J ends lost 6 bases and 8 bases, in that order; junction bases with no gene match: 13. Germline V gives CDR1 MDHEN, CDR2 SYDVKM. CDR3 sequence reads: CASSRDRSFEDIQYF. CDR3 sequence (DNA): TGTGCCAGCAGCCGGGACAGAAGCTTTGAGGACATTCAGTACTTC.

J is TRBJ1-1 and V is TRBV29-1, with a weak D call TRBD1 (5 bases). V dropped 4 bases and J dropped 8 bases, with 20 bases sitting between them. This CDR3 comprises 14 residues. CDR1 is SQVTM and CDR2 is ANQGSEA in the germline V gene. CDR3 in amino acids: CSVATRTGVGEAFF. The CDR3 coding sequence is TGCAGCGTTGCTACTCGGACGGGGGTCGGGGAAGCTTTCTTT.

V usage is TRBV4-1 and J usage is TRBJ1-1; 7 bases fit TRBD1. From germline, CDR1 is MGHRA and CDR2 YSYEKL. V gave up 6 bases and J gave up 4 bases; unmatched junction bases: 5. The CDR3 runs to 13 residues. CDR3 nucleotide sequence: TGCGCCAGCAGGATAACAGGGGTCACTGAAGCTTTCTTT. This encodes CASRITGVTEAFF.

This chain joins TRBV29-1 and TRBJ1-2; D might be TRBD1 (6 bases). Germline V CDR1 and CDR2: SQVTM, ANQGSEA. The germline V and J ends were trimmed by 7 bases and 4 bases, with 10 bases remaining between them. The CDR3 runs to 11 residues. CDR3 sequence: CSGGQGYGYTF. As DNA, the CDR3 is TGCAGCGGGGGGCAGGGCTATGGCTACACCTTC.

This clone has only one observation. The chain has TRBV29-1 and TRBJ1-3, with a weak D call TRBD1 (5 bases). This CDR3 contains 12 residues. The germline V gene encodes CDR1 SQVTM and CDR2 ANQGSEA. V lost 7 bases and J lost 0, with 7 bases in between. DNA of the CDR3: TGCAGCGGACAGAGCTCTGGAAACACCATATATTTT. This sequence encodes CSGQSSGNTIYF.

This rearrangement joins TRBV6-1 to TRBJ1-2; no clear D. Trimming shortened V by 4 bases and J by 5 bases, and 14 bases separated the two germline ends. Germline V lookup: CDR1 MNHNS, CDR2 SASEGT. The CDR3 runs 14 residues. The DNA of the CDR3 is TGTGCCAGCAGTGCTACTCGAGGGCTATATGGCTACACCTTC. Protein sequence: CASSATRGLYGYTF.

The chain links TRBV19 to TRBJ2-7, with unresolved D. Germline loops: CDR1 LNHDA, CDR2 SQIVND (reference sequence). V lost 3 bases and J lost 2, with 11 bases in between. The CDR3 is 14 residues long. The chain's CDR3 is CASSIAQAPYEQYF. The DNA for the CDR3 is TGTGCCAGTAGTATCGCCCAGGCTCCCTACGAGCAGTACTTC.

The V gene is TRBV7-9, the J gene TRBJ2-7; D remains ambiguous. Germline lookup yields CDR1 SEHNR and CDR2 FQNEAQ (reference sequence). The CDR3 has 15 amino acids. V was trimmed by 5 bases and J by 2 bases, leaving 16 bases between them. The CDR3 DNA follows: TGTGCCAGCAGCCAGGATCTTTGGTCAACCTACGAGCAGTACTTC. Its protein is CASSQDLWSTYEQYF.

The V and J genes are TRBV5-1 and TRBJ2-7; D perhaps matches TRBD1 (5 bases). In germline, CDR1 is SGHRS, CDR2 YFSETQ. The CDR3 has 18 amino acids. V was pared by 4 bases and J by 0 bases, with 23 bases between. CDR3 sequence: CASSLDRARRGSSYEQYF. CDR3 DNA sequence: TGCGCCAGCAGCCTCGATAGGGCACGTAGGGGTAGCTCCTACGAGCAGTACTTC.

The chain uses TRBV21-1 and TRBJ2-1; the table's D call of TRBD1 was not tested on the DNA. TRBV21-1 is deemed a pseudogene. The CDR3 is 11 residues long. The CDR3 is CASSRQVEQFF. CDR3 nucleotide sequence: TGTGCCAGCAGCCGACAGGTTGAGCAGTTCTTC.

The chain employs TRBV30 and TRBJ2-7; 8 bases map to TRBD2. Germline V gene lookup returns CDR1 GTSNPN and CDR2 SVGIG (reference sequence). After removal of 4 bases from V and 4 bases from J, the junction contained 0 bases not matched to a gene. The CDR3 length is 11 residues. DNA for the CDR3: TGTGCCTGGATAGCGGGGTACGAGCAGTACTTC. This encodes CAWIAGYEQYF. Filled out from reference TRBV30 and TRBJ2-7, the complete variable domain reads SQTIHQWPATLVQPVGSPLSLECTVEGTSNPNLYWYRQAAGRGLQLLFYSVGIGQISSEVPQNLSASRPQDRQFILSSKKLLLSDSGFYLCAWIAGYEQYFGPGTRLTVT.

The gene calls are TRBV28 and TRBJ2-1; 9 nucleotides agree with TRBD1. V shed 5 bases and J 8 bases; nucleotides not matched to a gene: 7. Germline V lookup: CDR1 MDHEN, CDR2 SYDVKM. This CDR3 spans 14 amino acids. The CDR3 nucleotides read TGTGCCAGCAGTCCTCGGGACAGGGAAGATGAGCAGTTCTTC. The encoded protein is CASSPRDREDEQFF.

In this sample, this clone turned up many times. The chain employs TRBV28 and TRBJ2-1; 10 nucleotides line up with TRBD2. CDR3 length: 15 amino acids. J was trimmed by 10 bases and V by 1 base; bases with no gene match: 7. CDR1 and CDR2 (germline): MDHEN, SYDVKM. CDR3: CASSLSLAGEKEQFF. CDR3 nucleotide sequence: TGTGCCAGCAGTTTATCGCTAGCGGGAGAGAAGGAGCAGTTCTTC.

This clone occurred once. V gene TRBV28 combines with J gene TRBJ1-1, with D tentatively TRBD1 (6 bases). The CDR3 is made up of 13 amino acids. In germline, CDR1 is MDHEN, CDR2 SYDVKM. V dropped 7 bases and J dropped 3 bases, with 12 bases sitting between them. CDR3 residues: CASNGGLDTEAFF. CDR3 coding DNA: TGTGCCAGCAATGGGGGCTTAGACACTGAAGCTTTCTTT.

J is TRBJ2-3 and V is TRBV7-3; 11 bases agree with TRBD2. Trimming removed 6 bases from V and 6 bases from J; junction bases left unmatched: 8. This CDR3 has 15 amino acids. Germline V gives CDR1 SGHTA, CDR2 FQGTGA. CDR3 DNA sequence: TGTGCCAGCAGTCATAGCGGGAGGGCCACGGATACGCAGTATTTT. Translating it yields CASSHSGRATDTQYF.

This chain uses TRBV2 with TRBJ1-4, with unresolved D. Germline-derived CDR1 and CDR2 are SNHLY and FYNNEI. The CDR3 is made up of 14 amino acids. The V end lost 2 bases, the J end lost 5 bases, and 9 bases lay between the germline ends. CDR3 nucleotide sequence: TGTGCCAGCAGTGAAACGGGTGTGAATGAAAAACTGTTTTTT. Protein: CASSETGVNEKLFF.

Written as DNA, the CDR3 is TGCGCCAGCAGCTTGGGGGGGGGAGCGAGGAGCTCCTACGAGCAGTACTTC. The encoded protein is CASSLGGGARSSYEQYF. The chain combines TRBV5-1 with TRBJ2-7, with TRBD2 matching over 7 bases. This CDR3 region has 17 residues. The V gene's germline CDR1 is SGHRS and CDR2 YFSETQ. J was trimmed by 0 bases and V by 0 bases; bases with no gene match: 9.

This clone was seen once. The chain employs TRBV18 and TRBJ2-1; D perhaps matches TRBD2 (5 bases). Trimming took 5 bases from V and 1 from J, leaving 12 bases between them. The CDR3 covers 15 residues. Germline V CDR1 and CDR2: KGHSH, LQKENI. The CDR3 DNA reads as TGTGCCAGCTCAACGAAGGGAGTGTCCTACAATGAGCAGTTCTTC. As protein: CASSTKGVSYNEQFF.

This clone was counted only a few times. The chain has TRBV12-5 and TRBJ1-1; 9 bases align to TRBD1. The ends lost 0 bases at V and 1 base at J; junction bases unmatched: 3. CDR3 length equals 16 residues. Germline V CDR1 and CDR2: LGHNT, FRNRAP. Here the CDR3 DNA reads TGTGCTAGTGGTTTGGTAAAGGGACAGGGGAACACTGAAGCTTTCTTT. Translating it yields CASGLVKGQGNTEAFF.